This T cell receptor (beta chain) was identified during a study of PD-L1 blockade in urothelial cancer. Study-wide context: Once treatment had started, blood was analyzed at 3 weeks (second dose) and again at 6 weeks. Median T cell yield per blood sample was 141,255 cells.

Per germline, CDR1 KGHSH and CDR2 LQKENI. V lost 4 bases to trimming and J lost 9 bases, with 16 bases between them. The CDR3 loop spans 15 amino acids. Time point in this sample: pretreatment peripheral blood. Points from the study as a whole: Clones that were tumor-associated expanded more in the blood of durable-benefit patients at 3 weeks.

Concerning this clone: Its antigen is unknown.

TCR analog templates of synthetic origin were spiked into each PCR. Produced via immunoSEQ multiplex PCR; TCRdb's table is partial and in-frame only. The profile covers 84,000 or so clones, with approximately 81% appearing a single time and 13% to 15% taken by the ten largest. The origin of this receptor is a man aged 55-75 years with urothelial cancer. This material consisted of PBMCs, taken around atezolizumab (anti-PD-L1) treatment. The V gene is TRBV18, the J gene TRBJ1-6; a possible D gene is TRBD1 (6 bases). CDR3 in DNA: TGTGCCAGCTCACTTCAGGGGTATGGGAGTTCACCCCTCCACTTT. Translation gives CASSLQGYGSSPLHF.